The 30 T cell receptor beta chains below all came from one sample that was sequenced in a study of shared clonotypes between healthy human individuals. The assay was immunoSEQ multiplex PCR, and TCRdb's table has in-frame clones only and misses some. The table shows about 680,000 clones, with under 95% occurring only once. As defined, naive CD8 cells were CD45RO-negative and positively selected for CCR7, with terminally differentiated effector memory CD45RA+ cells excluded. The sequenced material came from naive CD8+ T cells sorted from blood. The receptors shown here come from a young man in good health.

Here the CDR3 DNA reads TGTGCCAGCAGTGAAGCGCCGGTGGGTAACTCCTACGAGCAGTACTTC. Translating gives CASSEAPVGNSYEQYF. The chain couples TRBV2 to TRBJ2-7; D gene unclear. The germline gives CDR1 SNHLY, CDR2 FYNNEI. V lost 0 bases, J lost 0 bases, and 12 bases lay in between. The CDR3 sequence is 16 residues long.

The chain uses TRBV19 and TRBJ1-2; 11 bases agree with TRBD1. The junction had 10 bases not matched to a gene; V was cut back by 6 bases and J by 7 bases. The CDR3 consists of 15 residues. Germline CDR1 and CDR2: LNHDA and SQIVND (reference sequence). CDR3 nucleotide sequence: TGTGCCAGTAGCCAAGGACAGGGGGCAAGAGCTGGCTACACCTTC. Amino acids: CASSQGQGARAGYTF.

The sample holds a few counts of this clone. This chain joins TRBV7-8 and TRBJ2-7; the D call may be TRBD1 or TRBD2 (5 bases each). This CDR3 contains 15 residues. The V and J ends lost 5 bases and 2 bases respectively, with 16 bases between them. Germline V gene lookup returns CDR1 SGHVS and CDR2 FQNEAQ. This CDR3 is CASSPPGRNTYEQYF. The CDR3 DNA is TGTGCCAGCAGCCCGCCGGGGCGGAACACCTACGAGCAGTACTTC.

This chain links TRBV18 with TRBJ2-1, with TRBD2 as a possible D gene (6 bases). Between the trimmed V and J ends, which lost 3 bases and 7 bases, there was a span of 19 bases. The V gene's germline CDR1 is KGHSH and CDR2 LQKENI. CDR3 length: 16 amino acids. The CDR3 DNA sequence: TGTGCCAGCTCACCTCCCAGGATCGGGAGTAGTAATGAGCAGTTCTTC. This sequence encodes CASSPPRIGSSNEQFF.

DNA for the CDR3: TGTGCCACCCAGCGGGAGGACGTAGGCTCCTACGAGCAGTACTTC. Its translation: CATQREDVGSYEQYF. The rearrangement links TRBV7-8 to TRBJ2-7; 9 positions match TRBD2. The V and J ends lost 10 bases and 0 bases, in that order; junction bases with no gene match: 10. Germline V gene sequence: CDR1 SGHVS, CDR2 FQNEAQ. The CDR3 spans 15 residues.

This sequence joins TRBV27 and TRBJ2-7; 7 bases align to TRBD2. Germline assignment: CDR1 MNHEY and CDR2 SMNVEV (reference sequence). This CDR3 has 16 residues. The V segment lost 2 bases and the J segment 2 bases; nucleotides outside the gene matches: 9. The DNA of the CDR3 is TGTGCCAGCAGTTTAGGGGCCTGGGCGGGGGCCTACGAGCAGTACTTC. Its translation: CASSLGAWAGAYEQYF.

The genes are TRBV19 and TRBJ2-2; D ambiguous. The CDR3 loop spans 16 amino acids. With 1 base removed from V and 2 bases from J, the gap between germline ends came to 11 bases. Germline V CDR1 and CDR2: LNHDA, SQIVND (reference sequence). The CDR3, as DNA: TGTGCCAGTAGTATAGCTAGTGAGTCAAACACCGGGGAGCTGTTTTTT. It specifies CASSIASESNTGELFF.

This chain joins TRBV4-1 and TRBJ1-4; 8 bases line up with TRBD1. Trimming cost V 5 bases and J 6 bases; bases outside gene matches: 11. The CDR3 runs 16 residues. Per germline, CDR1 MGHRA and CDR2 YSYEKL. CDR3 amino acids: CASSSEVYRGDEKLFF. The CDR3 DNA reads as TGCGCCAGCAGCTCCGAGGTCTACAGGGGGGATGAAAAACTGTTTTTT.

The rearrangement uses TRBV5-4 and TRBJ2-7; TRBD1 matches at 7 bases. The CDR3 is 14 residues long. Trimming removed 4 bases from V and 0 bases from J; junction bases left unmatched: 4. Per germline, CDR1 SGHNT and CDR2 YYREEE (reference sequence). CDR3 region: CASSEQGFSYEQYF. The CDR3 nucleotides are TGTGCCAGCAGCGAACAGGGGTTCTCCTACGAGCAGTACTTC.

This sequence joins TRBV18 and TRBJ1-5; TRBD1 is a possible D gene (5 bases). V lost 4 bases and J lost 2, with 12 bases in between. Germline loops: CDR1 KGHSH, CDR2 LQKENI. This CDR3 is 15 amino acids long. For the CDR3, the DNA is TGTGCCAGCTCACGGTTGGGGGGGGGCAATCAGCCCCAGCATTTT. Its protein is CASSRLGGGNQPQHF.

The chain carries TRBV19 and TRBJ2-5; weak D call: TRBD1 (6 bases). The CDR3 loop spans 14 amino acids. The germline V gene encodes CDR1 LNHDA and CDR2 SQIVND (reference sequence). V lost 6 bases and J lost 5, with 16 bases in between. The CDR3 is CASSRRLQGETQYF. The CDR3 nucleotides read TGTGCCAGTAGCCGCCGCTTACAGGGTGAGACCCAGTACTTC.

CDR3 protein: CASSRGFGNQPQHF. Written as DNA, the CDR3 is TGTGCCAGCAGCCGGGGGTTTGGCAATCAGCCCCAGCATTTT. The rearrangement joins TRBV6-5 to TRBJ1-5, with a weak D call TRBD1 (5 bases). Germline loops: CDR1 MNHEY, CDR2 SVGAGI. Trimming shortened V by 6 bases and J by 2 bases, and 11 bases separated the two germline ends. The CDR3 consists of 14 residues.

This chain connects TRBV19 to TRBJ2-7, with a tentative D call TRBD1 (5 bases). Germline V gives CDR1 LNHDA, CDR2 SQIVND (reference sequence). With 3 bases removed from V and 3 bases from J, the gap between germline ends came to 15 bases. The length of the CDR3 is 15 residues. The CDR3 loop reads CASSIAGNPYYEQYF. The CDR3, as DNA: TGTGCCAGTAGTATCGCAGGGAATCCCTACTACGAGCAGTACTTC.

The rearrangement joins TRBV29-1 to TRBJ1-1, with 9 bases lining up with TRBD1. With 7 bases clipped from V and 0 bases from J, the junction kept 24 bases outside the gene matches. CDR1 and CDR2 from the germline V gene are SQVTM and ANQGSEA. The CDR3 totals 20 residues. The CDR3 region is CSGEVGLDRGVLGMNTEAFF. The CDR3 DNA reads TGCAGCGGAGAAGTGGGGTTGGACAGGGGTGTATTAGGGATGAACACTGAAGCTTTCTTT.

The table lists this clone with a count of one. The chain couples TRBV28 to TRBJ1-3; D is perhaps TRBD1 (6 bases). The germline V gene has CDR1 MDHEN and CDR2 SYDVKM. This CDR3 spans 13 amino acids. The V end was cut by 7 bases, the J end by 4 bases, with 11 bases between. CDR3 in amino acids: CASINREGNTIYF. The CDR3 bases are TGTGCCAGCATTAACAGGGAAGGAAACACCATATATTTT.

V gene TRBV4-3 combines with J gene TRBJ2-5; 11 bases match TRBD2. The CDR3 sequence is 15 residues long. Per the germline V gene, CDR1 is LGHNA and CDR2 is YSLEER. V shed 5 bases, J shed 1 base, and the junction held 3 bases outside the gene matches. This chain's CDR3 is CASSWTSGFQETQYF. As DNA, the CDR3 is TGCGCCAGCAGCTGGACTAGCGGGTTCCAAGAGACCCAGTACTTC.

This clone was detected only a few times. This specimen includes other DNA sequences encoding the same CDR3. This rearrangement joins TRBV10-3 to TRBJ2-7, with a possible D match to TRBD2 (6 bases). This CDR3 has 12 amino acids. Deletions cut 0 bases from V and 7 bases from J, with 7 bases between. Germline CDR1 and CDR2: ENHRY and SYGVKD. The CDR3 here is CAISESGREQYF. The CDR3 DNA reads TGTGCCATCAGTGAGTCGGGGAGGGAGCAGTACTTC.

The gene calls are TRBV2 and TRBJ2-1; D is uncertain. The CDR3 runs to 19 residues. Per the germline V gene, CDR1 is SNHLY and CDR2 is FYNNEI. V lost 8 bases and J 5 bases, leaving 31 bases between the germline ends. CDR3 DNA sequence: TGTGCCAGCCATCCGTCACGAAATTCGGTCGGCCCCGCCAACAATGAGCAGTTCTTC. Amino acid sequence: CASHPSRNSVGPANNEQFF.

The V and J genes are TRBV6-6 and TRBJ1-1; D might be TRBD1 (6 bases). V dropped 5 bases and J dropped 2 bases, with 15 bases sitting between them. Germline loops: CDR1 MNHNY, CDR2 SVGAGI (reference sequence). CDR3 length: 15 amino acids. CDR3: CASSISRGGNTEAFF. The CDR3 nucleotides read TGTGCCAGCAGTATCTCCAGGGGCGGAAACACTGAAGCTTTCTTT.

This rearrangement joins TRBV27 to TRBJ2-1, with D unclear. CDR1 MNHEY and CDR2 SMNVEV come from the germline V gene (reference sequence). The CDR3 length is 15 residues. V was pared by 6 bases and J by 4 bases, with 16 bases between. This CDR3 is CASRLTPNVYNEQFF. The CDR3 nucleotides are TGTGCCAGCAGACTTACCCCGAATGTTTACAATGAGCAGTTCTTC.

The chain carries TRBV7-3 and TRBJ2-1; tentatively, D is TRBD1 (6 bases). V gave up 5 bases and J gave up 6 bases, with 14 bases separating them. CDR1 and CDR2 from the germline V gene are SGHTA and FQGTGA. The CDR3 length is 14 residues. The CDR3 sequence is CASSLQGIGNEQFF. Written as DNA, the CDR3 is TGTGCCAGCAGCCTCCAGGGGATCGGCAATGAGCAGTTCTTC.

The chain links TRBV4-3 to TRBJ2-7; 9 nucleotides align to TRBD1. Germline CDR1 and CDR2: LGHNA and YSLEER. This CDR3 has 14 residues. J was trimmed by 3 bases and V by 4 bases; bases with no gene match: 4. The CDR3: CASSRGTGIYEQYF. In DNA, the CDR3 is TGCGCCAGCAGCCGAGGGACAGGGATCTACGAGCAGTACTTC.

The chain employs TRBV2 and TRBJ2-3; D gene ambiguous. This CDR3 spans 14 amino acids. V lost 3 bases and J lost 2, with 9 bases in between. CDR1 SNHLY and CDR2 FYNNEI come from the germline V gene. For the CDR3, the DNA is TGTGCCAGCAGTGAGGAGCCAGTCACAGATACGCAGTATTTT. This gives the protein CASSEEPVTDTQYF.

This clone is a singleton in its sample. The chain has TRBV29-1 and TRBJ2-7, with 9 bases aligning to TRBD2. Trimming removed 4 bases from V and 2 bases from J; junction bases left unmatched: 3. The germline V gene encodes CDR1 SQVTM and CDR2 ANQGSEA. The CDR3 length is 13 residues. The CDR3 sequence is CSVALAGPYEQYF. The CDR3 bases are TGCAGCGTTGCACTAGCGGGCCCCTACGAGCAGTACTTC.

This rearrangement joins TRBV7-9 to TRBJ2-7; a weak D match, TRBD1 (6 bases). The CDR3 loop spans 15 amino acids. V lost 5 bases to trimming and J lost 0 bases, with 14 bases between them. Germline lookup yields CDR1 SEHNR and CDR2 FQNEAQ (reference sequence). This CDR3 is CASSEMRGSSYEQYF. CDR3 nucleotides: TGTGCCAGCAGCGAAATGAGGGGGAGCTCCTACGAGCAGTACTTC.

V gene TRBV7-6 combines with J gene TRBJ1-5; D unresolved. The CDR3 contains 13 residues. V lost 5 bases, J lost 6 bases, and 11 bases lay in between. The germline V gene has CDR1 SGHVS and CDR2 FNYEAQ. The CDR3 sequence is CASSPLGSQPQHF. The CDR3, as DNA: TGTGCCAGCAGCCCACTGGGGTCTCAGCCCCAGCATTTT.

The chain has TRBV7-9 and TRBJ2-5, with 12 bases aligning to TRBD1. Germline V lookup: CDR1 SEHNR, CDR2 FQNEAQ (reference sequence). CDR3 length equals 16 residues. V lost 5 bases and J lost 4; bases outside the gene matches: 8. The CDR3 nucleotides are TGTGCCAGCAGCGTAATGGGACAGGGGGCGAGAGAGACCCAGTACTTC. Translation: CASSVMGQGARETQYF.

This chain uses TRBV7-2 with TRBJ2-7; 7 bases are shared with TRBD2. The CDR3 has 14 amino acids. Trimming cost V 4 bases and J 2 bases; bases outside gene matches: 5. CDR1 and CDR2 from the germline V gene are SGHTA and FQGNSA. CDR3 protein: CASSSMGGTYEQYF. The CDR3 nucleotides read TGTGCCAGCAGCTCTATGGGGGGGACCTACGAGCAGTACTTC. Using reference TRBV7-2 and TRBJ2-7 for the parts outside the CDR3, the full variable domain is GAGVSQSPSNKVTEKGKDVELRCDPISGHTALYWYRQSLGQGLEFLIYFQGNSAPDKSGLPSDRFSAERTGGSVSTLTIQRTQQEDSAVYLCASSSMGGTYEQYFGPGTRLTVT.

CDR3 region: CASSPAGLRDYEQYF. CDR3 sequence (DNA): TGTGCCAGCAGTCCGGCGGGACTACGAGACTACGAGCAGTACTTC. J is TRBJ2-7 and V is TRBV27; 7 bases align to TRBD2. The CDR3 extends over 15 amino acids. Trimming took 5 bases from V and 3 from J; bases not matched to a gene: 10. The germline V gene encodes CDR1 MNHEY and CDR2 SMNVEV (reference sequence).

This clone was seen a few times. The chain combines TRBV4-2 with TRBJ1-5; D not certain. Germline V gene data show CDR1 as LGHNA and CDR2 as YNFKEQ. V was clipped by 5 bases and J by 7 bases, with 9 bases between them. The CDR3 is made up of 12 amino acids. In DNA form, the CDR3 reads TGTGCCAGCAGCAACCCGGGCCAGCCCCAGCATTTT. It encodes CASSNPGQPQHF.